Each of the 20 T cell receptor beta chains below was sequenced from the same sample in a study of breast tumors, draining lymph nodes, adjacent tissues. TCRdb reprocessed the multiplex PCR reads via MiXCR and lists one record per CDR3 protein. The sample carries some 110,000 distinct CDR3 sequences, 30% recorded once. Breast cancer patients provided tissue from their axillary draining lymph nodes. Sequenced input: axillary lymph node tissue. Receptors were obtained from a female donor with breast cancer. Some clones in this sample may be carry-over from other donors' samples.

This clonotype was observed at least ten times. The chain is built from TRBV5-1 and TRBJ2-3; D remains unclear. V dropped 0 bases and J dropped 1 base, with 6 bases sitting between them. There are 14 residues in the CDR3. CDR1 is SGHRS, CDR2 YFSETQ, per germline. The CDR3 region is CASSLGSGTDTQYF. The DNA of the CDR3 is TGCGCCAGCAGCTTGGGGTCCGGCACAGATACGCAGTATTTT.

About this clonotype: A much larger clone is a single base away; this may be a read error. The chain is built from TRBV5-4 and TRBJ2-7; TRBD1 matches at 7 bases. Germline assignment: CDR1 SGHNT and CDR2 YYREEE (reference sequence). The CDR3 is 14 amino acids. The trim removed 3 bases at V and 2 bases at J, leaving 5 bases unmatched. CDR3 bases: TGTGCCAGCAGCTCTGGACAGGCCACCTACGAGCAGTACTTC. It codes for CASSSGQATYEQYF.

This clonotype has just a few counts. The chain recombines TRBV5-8 with TRBJ1-2; no clear D. The V gene's germline CDR1 is SGHTS and CDR2 YDEGEE. The CDR3 has 13 residues. V gave up 4 bases and J gave up 4 bases, with 11 bases separating them. In nucleotides, the CDR3 is TGTGCCAGCAGCACCATCGTTACCTATGGCTACACCTTC. Its protein is CASSTIVTYGYTF.

A note on this clonotype: This clone may be a read error of a much larger clone one base away. The chain employs TRBV20-1 and TRBJ2-1; D not certain. Germline CDR1 reads DFQATT; CDR2 reads SNEGSKA (reference sequence). This CDR3 spans 11 amino acids. CDR3 sequence: CSALGWNEQSF. CDR3 nucleotides: TGCAGTGCTCTAGGTTGGAATGAGCAGTCCTTC.

This clonotype has at least ten counts. This clone may be a read error of a much larger clone one base away. This chain joins TRBV20-1 and TRBJ2-7; D is perhaps TRBD2 (6 bases). Germline CDR1 is DFQATT and CDR2 is SNEGSKA (reference sequence). The CDR3 loop spans 11 amino acids. The CDR3 DNA sequence: TGCAGTGCTAGAGACTGGAGGGAGCAGTCCTTC. It is translated as CSARDWREQSF.

This clonotype was recorded many times. This chain connects TRBV9 to TRBJ2-1; the match to TRBD2 covers 8 bases. The ends lost 0 bases at V and 7 bases at J; junction bases unmatched: 6. Germline V gives CDR1 SGDLS, CDR2 YYNGEE. The CDR3 loop spans 15 amino acids. The CDR3 DNA sequence: TGTGCCAGCAGCGTAGAGGGGCGGGAGGTGAATGAGCAGTTCTTC. It is translated as CASSVEGREVNEQFF.

Many counts were recorded for this clonotype. The rearrangement joins TRBV5-1 to TRBJ2-7; 10 nucleotides agree with TRBD1. Germline V gene lookup returns CDR1 SGHRS and CDR2 YFSETQ. V dropped 4 bases and J dropped 7; count of bases not matched to a gene: 5. The length of the CDR3 is 13 residues. CDR3 DNA sequence: TGCGCCAGCAGCCCGGGGACAGGGGTTGAGCAGTACTTC. The encoded protein is CASSPGTGVEQYF.

The V gene is TRBV20-1, the J gene TRBJ2-7; 10 bases match TRBD2. The germline V gene encodes CDR1 DFQATT and CDR2 SNEGSKA (reference sequence). V gave up 6 bases and J gave up 3 bases; unmatched junction bases: 11. CDR3 size: 15 residues. The CDR3 DNA sequence: TGCAGTGCGACGAGGCGTAGCGGGGGGATCTACGAGCAGTACTTC. Protein sequence: CSATRRSGGIYEQYF.

This clonotype showed up many times. The V gene is TRBV7-2, the J gene TRBJ1-6, with D perhaps matching TRBD1 (6 bases). Germline V gene lookup returns CDR1 SGHTA and CDR2 FQGNSA. The CDR3 is 15 amino acids. The V and J ends lost 4 bases and 4 bases respectively, with 11 bases between them. The CDR3 region is CASSSQGLYNSPLHF. The CDR3 coding sequence is TGTGCCAGCAGCTCCCAGGGGTTGTATAATTCACCCCTCCACTTT.

This chain uses TRBV3-1 with TRBJ1-6; D ambiguous. Germline lookup yields CDR1 LGHDT and CDR2 YNNKEL (reference sequence). There are 14 residues in the CDR3. The ends were cut back, 1 base at V and 6 bases at J, with 7 bases in the middle. CDR3 sequence reads: CASSQGGGNSPLHF. The CDR3 DNA reads TGTGCCAGCAGCCAAGGGGGAGGTAATTCACCCCTCCACTTT.

This clonotype was seen more than once but under ten times. Because it lacks the conserved phenylalanine or tryptophan at the end, this CDR3 is likely a read error. The J gene is TRBJ2-4, the V gene TRBV7-9; no reliable D call. From germline, CDR1 is SEHNR and CDR2 FQNEAQ (reference sequence). The germline V and J ends were trimmed by 0 bases and 5 bases, with 8 bases remaining between them. The CDR3 totals 14 residues. CDR3 nucleotide sequence: TGTGCCAGCAGCTTAGCGCTTCGGGAAAACATTCAGTACCTC. It encodes CASSLALRENIQYL.

This clonotype was recorded many times. The CDR3 protein is CASSLVGGNSPLHF. The DNA of the CDR3 is TGTGCCAGCAGCTTAGTCGGTGGAAATTCACCCCTCCACTTT. This rearrangement joins TRBV11-2 to TRBJ1-6; the D is unclear. The CDR3 has 14 amino acids. In germline, CDR1 is SGHAT, CDR2 FQNNGV. Trimming left V 1 base short and J 7 bases short, with 8 bases between.

This clonotype was picked up many times. The gene calls are TRBV5-1 and TRBJ2-3, with unresolved D. The V gene's germline CDR1 is SGHRS and CDR2 YFSETQ. The CDR3 consists of 11 residues. The ends were cut back, 7 bases at V and 2 bases at J, with 5 bases in the middle. The CDR3 here is CASSITDTQYF. The CDR3 DNA is TGCGCCAGCTCTATCACAGATACGCAGTATTTT.

This clonotype was observed at least ten times. The chain carries TRBV6-6 and TRBJ2-1; the match to TRBD2 covers 8 bases. This CDR3 is 19 amino acids long. Germline-derived CDR1 and CDR2 are MNHNY and SVGAGI (reference sequence). V lost 6 bases to trimming and J lost 0 bases; unmatched junction nucleotides: 16. CDR3: CASRDRGGRAGLSYNEQFF. CDR3 DNA: TGTGCCAGCAGGGACCGGGGGGGGCGAGCGGGACTCTCCTACAATGAGCAGTTCTTC.

This clonotype showed up many times. A read error may produce the germline difference seen at one junction end. V gene TRBV6-6 combines with J gene TRBJ2-5, with TRBD2 identical over 7 bases. This CDR3 spans 15 amino acids. CDR1 and CDR2 from the germline V gene are MNHNY and SVGAGI (reference sequence). In DNA form, the CDR3 reads TGTGCCAGCAGTCACTCGAGAGGGACTAAAGAGACCCAGTACTTC. It yields the protein CASSHSRGTKETQYF.

With regard to this clonotype: The junction departs from the called germline gene at one end, perhaps through a read error. The chain is built from TRBV9 and TRBJ2-7, with D uncertain. The CDR3 contains 14 residues. CDR1 is SGDLS and CDR2 is YYNGEE in the germline V gene. In DNA form, the CDR3 reads TGTGCCAGCAGCGTACGCGAGAGCTCCTACGAGCAGTCCTTC. This encodes CASSVRESSYEQSF.

The chain recombines TRBV6-6 with TRBJ2-2, with TRBD1 matching over 7 bases. The V gene's germline CDR1 is MNHNY and CDR2 SVGAGI (reference sequence). Trimming took 6 bases from V and 1 from J; bases not matched to a gene: 5. CDR3 size: 15 residues. CDR3 DNA: TGTGCCAGCAGCGTCAGGACAGGGAACACCGGGGAGCTGTTTTTT. Residues: CASSVRTGNTGELFF.

On this clonotype: One end of the junction fails to match germline, which may point to a read error. The rearrangement uses TRBV20-1 and TRBJ2-1, with TRBD2 matching 15 bases. This CDR3 is built from 16 residues. Germline loops: CDR1 DFQATT, CDR2 SNEGSKA (reference sequence). CDR3 nucleotides: TGCGGTGCTATGGGACTAGCGGGAGGACGTTACAATGAGCAGTTCTTC. It is translated as CGAMGLAGGRYNEQFF.

In its sample, this clonotype was seen many times. The chain recombines TRBV5-1 with TRBJ1-3; 7 bases match TRBD1. CDR3 length equals 15 residues. Per the germline V gene, CDR1 is SGHRS and CDR2 is YFSETQ. V shed 4 bases and J 2 bases; nucleotides not matched to a gene: 6. The CDR3 loop reads CASSPDRKAGNTIYF. In DNA form, the CDR3 reads TGCGCCAGCAGCCCGGACAGGAAAGCTGGAAACACCATATATTTT.

This clonotype showed up many times. In nucleotides, the CDR3 is TGTGCTAGTGGGCCGACAGGGACGGGAAACACCATATATTTT. Its protein is CASGPTGTGNTIYF. The chain uses TRBV12-5 and TRBJ1-3, with TRBD1 identical over 7 bases. The germline V gene has CDR1 LGHNT and CDR2 FRNRAP. The CDR3 has 14 amino acids. V lost 6 bases to trimming and J lost 4 bases; unmatched junction nucleotides: 6.